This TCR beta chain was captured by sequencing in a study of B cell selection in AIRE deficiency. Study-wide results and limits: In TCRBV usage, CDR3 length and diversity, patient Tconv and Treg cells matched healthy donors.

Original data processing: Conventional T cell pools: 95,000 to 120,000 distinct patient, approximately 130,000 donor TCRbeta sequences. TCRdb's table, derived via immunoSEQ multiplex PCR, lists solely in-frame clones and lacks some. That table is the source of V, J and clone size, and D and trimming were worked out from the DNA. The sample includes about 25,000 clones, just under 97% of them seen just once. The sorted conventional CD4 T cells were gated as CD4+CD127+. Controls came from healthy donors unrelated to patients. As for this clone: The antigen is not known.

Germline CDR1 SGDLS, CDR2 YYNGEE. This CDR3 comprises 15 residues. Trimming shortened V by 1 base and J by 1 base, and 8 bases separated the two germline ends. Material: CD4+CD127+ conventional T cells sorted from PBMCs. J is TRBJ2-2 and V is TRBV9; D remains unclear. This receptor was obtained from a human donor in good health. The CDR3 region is CASSVQAQNTGELFF. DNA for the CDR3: TGTGCCAGCAGCGTACAAGCCCAGAACACCGGGGAGCTGTTTTTT.